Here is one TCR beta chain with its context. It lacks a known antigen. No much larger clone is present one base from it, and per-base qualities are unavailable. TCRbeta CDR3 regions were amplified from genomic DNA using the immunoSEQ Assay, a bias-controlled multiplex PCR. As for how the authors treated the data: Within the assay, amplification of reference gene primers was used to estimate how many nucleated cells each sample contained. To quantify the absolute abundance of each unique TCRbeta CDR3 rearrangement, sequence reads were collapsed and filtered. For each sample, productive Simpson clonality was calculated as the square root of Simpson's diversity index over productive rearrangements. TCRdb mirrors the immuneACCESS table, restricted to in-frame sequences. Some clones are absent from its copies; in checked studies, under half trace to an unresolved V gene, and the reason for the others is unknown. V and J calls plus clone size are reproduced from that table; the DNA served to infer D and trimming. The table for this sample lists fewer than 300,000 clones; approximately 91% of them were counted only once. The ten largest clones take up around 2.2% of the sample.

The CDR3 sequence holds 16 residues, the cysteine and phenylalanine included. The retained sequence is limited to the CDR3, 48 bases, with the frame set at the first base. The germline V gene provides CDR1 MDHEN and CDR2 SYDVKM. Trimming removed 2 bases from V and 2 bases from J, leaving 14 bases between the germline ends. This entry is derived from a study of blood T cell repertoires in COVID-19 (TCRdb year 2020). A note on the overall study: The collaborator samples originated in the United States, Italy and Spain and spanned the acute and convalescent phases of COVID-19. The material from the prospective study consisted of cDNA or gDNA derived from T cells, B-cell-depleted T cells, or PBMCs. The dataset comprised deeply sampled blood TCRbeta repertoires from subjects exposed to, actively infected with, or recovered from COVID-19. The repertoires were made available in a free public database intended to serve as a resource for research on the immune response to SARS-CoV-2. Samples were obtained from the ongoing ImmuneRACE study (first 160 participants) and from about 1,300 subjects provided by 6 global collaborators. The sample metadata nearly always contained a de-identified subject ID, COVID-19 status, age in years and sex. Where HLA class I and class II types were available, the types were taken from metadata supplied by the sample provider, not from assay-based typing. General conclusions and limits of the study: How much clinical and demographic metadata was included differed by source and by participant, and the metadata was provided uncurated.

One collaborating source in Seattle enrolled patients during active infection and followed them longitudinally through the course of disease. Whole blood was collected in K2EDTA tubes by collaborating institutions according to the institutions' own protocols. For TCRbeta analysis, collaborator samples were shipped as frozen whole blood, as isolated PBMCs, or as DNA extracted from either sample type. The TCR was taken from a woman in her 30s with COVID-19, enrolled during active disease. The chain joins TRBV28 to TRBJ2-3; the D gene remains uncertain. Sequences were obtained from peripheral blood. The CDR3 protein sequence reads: CASSLITTGYTDTQYF. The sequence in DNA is TGTGCCAGCAGTTTAATTACGACTGGATACACAGATACGCAGTATTTT.